This TCR beta chain came from a study of identifying expanded T cells in peripheral blood. The repertoire was sequenced with immunoSEQ multiplex PCR; TCRdb's copy has only in-frame clones and lacks some. The sample includes some 54,000 clones, around 82% of them seen just once. Study findings and constraints: Roughly two-week clone count variance significantly increased as total template count grew.

In the case of this clone: Its antigen is not known.

Healthy donors had no documented immune events, such as infections, while sampled. Sequenced sample: blood. The origin of this receptor is a person aged 18 to 70 in good health.

CDR3 bases: TGTGCCAGCAGTGAGGAAAGGGGGCCCAATCAGCCCCAGCATTTT. It codes for CASSEERGPNQPQHF. The chain combines TRBV2 with TRBJ1-5; 7 nucleotides agree with TRBD1. The junction had 5 bases not matched to a gene; V was cut back by 3 bases and J by 3 bases. The CDR3 has 15 residues. Germline V lookup: CDR1 SNHLY, CDR2 FYNNEI.